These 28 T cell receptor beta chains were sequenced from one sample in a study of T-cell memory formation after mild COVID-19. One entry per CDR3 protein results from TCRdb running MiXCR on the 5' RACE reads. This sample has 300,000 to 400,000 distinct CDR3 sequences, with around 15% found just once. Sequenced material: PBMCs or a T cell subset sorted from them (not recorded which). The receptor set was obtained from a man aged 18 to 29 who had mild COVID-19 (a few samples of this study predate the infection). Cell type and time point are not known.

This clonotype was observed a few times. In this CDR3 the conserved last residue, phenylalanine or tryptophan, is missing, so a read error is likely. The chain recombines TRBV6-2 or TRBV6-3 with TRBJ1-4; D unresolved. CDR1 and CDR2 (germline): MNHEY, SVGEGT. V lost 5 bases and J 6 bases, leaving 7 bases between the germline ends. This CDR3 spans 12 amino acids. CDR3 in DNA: TGTGCCAGCAGTCCTGGGGATGAAAAACTGTTTTCT. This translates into CASSPGDEKLFS.

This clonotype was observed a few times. The CDR3 region is CAILTPDFNYGYTF. Here the CDR3 DNA reads TGTGCCATCCTCACGCCCGACTTTAACTATGGCTACACCTTC. This chain joins TRBV28 and TRBJ1-2; the D is unclear. Germline values: CDR1 MDHEN, CDR2 SYDVKM. Trimming stripped 10 bases from V and 1 base from J, with 16 bases between. The CDR3 consists of 14 residues.

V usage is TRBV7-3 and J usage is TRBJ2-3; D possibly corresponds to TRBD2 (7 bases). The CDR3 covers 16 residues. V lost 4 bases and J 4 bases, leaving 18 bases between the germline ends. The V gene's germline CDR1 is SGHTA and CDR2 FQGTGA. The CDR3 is CASSSPGGRRADTQYF. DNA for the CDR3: TGTGCCAGCAGCTCACCGGGGGGCCGCCGGGCAGATACGCAGTATTTT.

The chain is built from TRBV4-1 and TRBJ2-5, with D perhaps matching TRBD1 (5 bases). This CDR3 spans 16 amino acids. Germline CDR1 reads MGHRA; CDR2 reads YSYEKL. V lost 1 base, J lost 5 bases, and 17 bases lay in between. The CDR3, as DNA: TGCGCCAGCAGCCAAGGCTCAGGGTTGGGGTTGGAGACCCAGTACTTC. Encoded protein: CASSQGSGLGLETQYF.

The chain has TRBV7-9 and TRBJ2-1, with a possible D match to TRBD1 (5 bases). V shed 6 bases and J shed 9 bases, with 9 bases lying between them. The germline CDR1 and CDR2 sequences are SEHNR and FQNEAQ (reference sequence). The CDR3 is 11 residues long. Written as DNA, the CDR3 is TGTGCCAGCAGTTCCCAGGGTGAGCAGTTCTTC. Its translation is CASSSQGEQFF.

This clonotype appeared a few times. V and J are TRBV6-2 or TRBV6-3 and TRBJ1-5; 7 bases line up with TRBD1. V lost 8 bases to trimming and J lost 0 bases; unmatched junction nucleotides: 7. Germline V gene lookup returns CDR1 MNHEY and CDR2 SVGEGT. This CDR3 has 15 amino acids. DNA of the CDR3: TGTGCCAGCGGGACAGTTCTTTATAGCAATCAGCCCCAGCATTTT. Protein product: CASGTVLYSNQPQHF.

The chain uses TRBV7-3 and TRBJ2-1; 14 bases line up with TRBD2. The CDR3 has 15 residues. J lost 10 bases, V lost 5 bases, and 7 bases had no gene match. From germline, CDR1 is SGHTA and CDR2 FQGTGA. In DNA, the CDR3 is TGTGCCAGCAGCCCCGGGACTAGCGGGGGAGGCGAGCAGTTCTTC. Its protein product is CASSPGTSGGGEQFF.

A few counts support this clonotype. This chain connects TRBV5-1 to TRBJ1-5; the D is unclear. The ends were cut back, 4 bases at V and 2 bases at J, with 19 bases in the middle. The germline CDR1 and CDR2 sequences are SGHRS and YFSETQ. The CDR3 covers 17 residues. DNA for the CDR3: TGCGCCAGCAGCGTAAGGCCACCTCCAGCGGGCAATCAGCCCCAGCATTTT. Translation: CASSVRPPPAGNQPQHF.

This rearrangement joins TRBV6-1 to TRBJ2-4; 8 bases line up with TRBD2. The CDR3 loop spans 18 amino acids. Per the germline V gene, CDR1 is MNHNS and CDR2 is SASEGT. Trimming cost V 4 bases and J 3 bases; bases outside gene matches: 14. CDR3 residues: CASSASSGGLLGKNIQYF. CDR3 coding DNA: TGTGCCAGCAGTGCCTCCAGCGGGGGCCTCTTGGGCAAAAACATTCAGTACTTC.

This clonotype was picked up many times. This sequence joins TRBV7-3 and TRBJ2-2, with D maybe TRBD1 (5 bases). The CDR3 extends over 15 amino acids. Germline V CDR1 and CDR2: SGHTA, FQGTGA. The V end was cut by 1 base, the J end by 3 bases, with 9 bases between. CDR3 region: CASSLRGTDTGELFF. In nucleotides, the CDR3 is TGTGCCAGCAGCTTAAGGGGCACAGACACCGGGGAGCTGTTTTTT.

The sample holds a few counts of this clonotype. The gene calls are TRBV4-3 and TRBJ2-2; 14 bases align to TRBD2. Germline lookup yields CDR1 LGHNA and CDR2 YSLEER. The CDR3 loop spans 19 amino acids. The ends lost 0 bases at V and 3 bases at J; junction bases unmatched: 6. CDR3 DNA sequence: TGCGCCAGCAGCCAAGATCGGACTAGCGGGGGGTCGCACACCGGGGAGCTGTTTTTT. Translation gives CASSQDRTSGGSHTGELFF.

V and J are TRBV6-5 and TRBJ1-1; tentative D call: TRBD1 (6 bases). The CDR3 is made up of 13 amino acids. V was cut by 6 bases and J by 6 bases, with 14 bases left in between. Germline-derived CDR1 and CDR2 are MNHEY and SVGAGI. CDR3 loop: CASRAGVWAEAFF. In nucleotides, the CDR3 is TGTGCCAGCAGGGCAGGGGTTTGGGCTGAAGCTTTCTTT.

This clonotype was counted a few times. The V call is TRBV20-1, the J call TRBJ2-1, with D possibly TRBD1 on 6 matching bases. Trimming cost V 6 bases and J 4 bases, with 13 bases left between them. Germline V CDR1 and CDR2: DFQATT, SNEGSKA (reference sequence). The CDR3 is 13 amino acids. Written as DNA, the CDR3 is TGCAGTGCGACAGGCGGTCTATACAATGAGCAGTTCTTC. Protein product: CSATGGLYNEQFF.

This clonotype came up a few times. The CDR3 loop reads CASSLGRLYNSPLHF. For the CDR3, the DNA is TGTGCCAGCAGTTTGGGTCGTCTCTATAATTCACCCCTCCACTTT. The chain combines TRBV12-3 or TRBV12-4 with TRBJ1-6; unclear D gene. V lost 3 bases, J lost 3 bases, and 9 bases lay in between. This CDR3 is 15 amino acids long.

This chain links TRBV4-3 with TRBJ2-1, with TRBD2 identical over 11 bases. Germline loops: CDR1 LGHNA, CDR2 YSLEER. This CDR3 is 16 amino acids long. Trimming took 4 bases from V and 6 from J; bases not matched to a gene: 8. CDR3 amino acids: CASSRVAGGPANEQFF. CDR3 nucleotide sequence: TGCGCCAGCAGCCGAGTAGCGGGGGGGCCGGCCAATGAGCAGTTCTTC.

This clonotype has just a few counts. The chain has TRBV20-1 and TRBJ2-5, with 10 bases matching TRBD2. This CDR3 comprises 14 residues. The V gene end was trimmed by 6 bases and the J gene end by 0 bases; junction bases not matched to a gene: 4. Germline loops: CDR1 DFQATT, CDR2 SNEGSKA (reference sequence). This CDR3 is CSALAGVYQETQYF. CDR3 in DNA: TGCAGTGCCCTAGCGGGGGTGTACCAAGAGACCCAGTACTTC.

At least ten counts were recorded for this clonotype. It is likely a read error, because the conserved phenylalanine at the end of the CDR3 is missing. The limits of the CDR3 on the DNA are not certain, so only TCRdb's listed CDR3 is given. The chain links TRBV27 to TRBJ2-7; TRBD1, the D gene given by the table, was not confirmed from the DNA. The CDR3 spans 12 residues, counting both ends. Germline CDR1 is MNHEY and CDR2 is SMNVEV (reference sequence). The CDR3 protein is CASSTGGTGLSL.

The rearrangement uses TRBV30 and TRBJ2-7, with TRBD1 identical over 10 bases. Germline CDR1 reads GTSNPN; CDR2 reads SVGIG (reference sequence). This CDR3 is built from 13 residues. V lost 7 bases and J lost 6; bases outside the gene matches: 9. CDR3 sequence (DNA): TGTGCCTCGAGGACAGGGGGAACGCTCGAGCAGTACTTC. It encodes CASRTGGTLEQYF. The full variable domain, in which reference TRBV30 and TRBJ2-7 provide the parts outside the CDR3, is SQTIHQWPATLVQPVGSPLSLECTVEGTSNPNLYWYRQAAGRGLQLLFYSVGIGQISSEVPQNLSASRPQDRQFILSSKKLLLSDSGFYLCASRTGGTLEQYFGPGTRLTVT.

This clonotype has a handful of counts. The CDR3: CSARREPTDTQYF. The CDR3 DNA sequence: TGCAGTGCTAGACGAGAGCCCACAGATACGCAGTATTTT. This chain uses TRBV20-1 with TRBJ2-3; D is ambiguous. This CDR3 contains 13 residues. Germline loops: CDR1 DFQATT, CDR2 SNEGSKA (reference sequence). Trimming stripped 2 bases from V and 2 bases from J, with 8 bases between.

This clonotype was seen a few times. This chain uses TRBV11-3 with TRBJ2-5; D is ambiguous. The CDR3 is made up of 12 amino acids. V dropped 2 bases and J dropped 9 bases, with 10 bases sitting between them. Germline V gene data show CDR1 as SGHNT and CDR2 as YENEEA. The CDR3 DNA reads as TGTGCCAGCAGCTTAAGTTCGGGCCCCCAGTACTTC. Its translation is CASSLSSGPQYF.

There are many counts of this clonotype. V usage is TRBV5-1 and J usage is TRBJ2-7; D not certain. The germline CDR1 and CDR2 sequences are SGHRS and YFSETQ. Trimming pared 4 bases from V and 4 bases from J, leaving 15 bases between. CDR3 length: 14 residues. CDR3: CASSQKAGLYEQYF. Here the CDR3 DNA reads TGCGCCAGCAGCCAGAAGGCAGGATTATACGAGCAGTACTTC.

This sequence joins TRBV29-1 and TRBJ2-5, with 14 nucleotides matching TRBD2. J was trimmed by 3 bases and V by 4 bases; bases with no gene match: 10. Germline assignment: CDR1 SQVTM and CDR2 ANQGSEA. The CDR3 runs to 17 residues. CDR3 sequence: CSVVGLAGARGEETQYF. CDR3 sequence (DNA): TGCAGCGTTGTGGGACTAGCGGGGGCCCGAGGGGAAGAGACCCAGTACTTC. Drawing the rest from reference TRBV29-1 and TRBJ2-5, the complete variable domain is SAVISQKPSRDICQRGTSLTIQCQVDSQVTMMFWYRQQPGQSLTLIATANQGSEATYESGFVIDKFPISRPNLTFSTLTVSNMSPEDSSIYLCSVVGLAGARGEETQYFGPGTRLLVL.

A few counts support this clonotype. The CDR3 sequence: CASSLQRHGVQYF. The DNA of the CDR3 is TGTGCCAGCAGCTTACAGCGGCACGGTGTCCAGTACTTC. The chain couples TRBV7-9 to TRBJ2-5, with a possible D match to TRBD2 (5 bases). CDR1 is SEHNR, CDR2 FQNEAQ, per germline (reference sequence). CDR3 length: 13 amino acids. V lost 2 bases to trimming and J lost 10 bases, with 14 bases between them.

This chain's CDR3 is CSVDRDQGETQYF. The DNA of the CDR3 is TGCAGCGTCGACAGGGATCAAGGGGAGACCCAGTACTTC. The chain is built from TRBV29-1 and TRBJ2-5; TRBD1 matches at 7 bases. Germline V gives CDR1 SQVTM, CDR2 ANQGSEA. This CDR3 has 13 amino acids. The V and J ends lost 6 bases and 5 bases, in that order; junction bases with no gene match: 9.

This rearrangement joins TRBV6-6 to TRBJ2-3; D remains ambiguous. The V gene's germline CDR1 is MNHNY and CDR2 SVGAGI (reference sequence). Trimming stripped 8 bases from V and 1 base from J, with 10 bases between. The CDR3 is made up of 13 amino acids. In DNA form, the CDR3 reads TGTGCCAGCCGTACAGCAGGCACAGATACGCAGTATTTT. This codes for CASRTAGTDTQYF.

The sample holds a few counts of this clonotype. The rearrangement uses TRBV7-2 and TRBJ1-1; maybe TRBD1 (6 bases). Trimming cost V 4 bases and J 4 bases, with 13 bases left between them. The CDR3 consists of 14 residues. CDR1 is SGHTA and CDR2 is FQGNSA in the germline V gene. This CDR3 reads CASSSPTGSTEAFF. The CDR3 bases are TGTGCCAGCAGCTCACCTACAGGGTCCACTGAAGCTTTCTTT.

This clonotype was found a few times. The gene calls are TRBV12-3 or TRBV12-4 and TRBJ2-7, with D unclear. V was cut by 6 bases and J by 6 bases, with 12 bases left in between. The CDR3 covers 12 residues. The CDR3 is CASSTHLGEQYV. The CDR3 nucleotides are TGTGCCAGCAGCACCCACCTAGGCGAGCAGTACGTC.

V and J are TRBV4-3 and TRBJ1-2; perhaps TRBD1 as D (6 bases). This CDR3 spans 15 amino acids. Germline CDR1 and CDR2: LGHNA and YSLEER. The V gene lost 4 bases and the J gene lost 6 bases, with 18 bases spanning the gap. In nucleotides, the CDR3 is TGCGCCAGCAGCCTAAGGGGGGCAGGGAGGAATGGCTACACCTTC. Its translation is CASSLRGAGRNGYTF.